This T cell receptor beta chain was sequenced during a study of STAT5B mutations in CD4+ large granular lymphocyte leukemia. Study outcomes and limitations: No patients shared main leukemic clonotypes, though roughly 27% appeared at low frequency elsewhere. 8/27 top patient clones versus 2/35 control clones were TRBV06-family.

The germline V gene has CDR1 KGHSH and CDR2 LQKENI. V shed 4 bases, J shed 3 bases, and the junction held 5 bases outside the gene matches. The CDR3 consists of 14 residues. Generated by immunoSEQ multiplex PCR, the TCRdb table keeps only in-frame clones and is missing some. This table holds about 35,000 clones, approximately 71% found once. This clone has just a few counts. No antigen is known for it. The sequence derives from a human donor in good health. Sequencing was performed on CD4+ T cells from blood buffy coats. The J gene is TRBJ1-1, the V gene TRBV18, with 7 bases fitting TRBD1. In DNA form, the CDR3 reads TGTGCCAGCTCACAAGGACAGGTGTACACTGAAGCTTTCTTT. This codes for CASSQGQVYTEAFF.